This TCR beta chain was documented in a study of CD4+ T cells in melanoma. Study findings and constraints: A reported correlation linked neoantigen-specific CD4+ T cells to CD8+, macrophage and B cell function. Neoantigen-specific CD4+ T cells in melanoma reportedly had diverse differentiation states.

Profiled with immunoSEQ multiplex PCR; TCRdb holds only in-frame clones, not every one. Found here are some 13,000 clones, 65% to 80% of them singletons; the top ten hold approximately 16%. Worth noting for this clone: No antigen is known for it.

Source material: cells from a culture (not recorded whether cultured in vitro). The origin of this receptor is a human donor with melanoma.

Here the CDR3 DNA reads TGTGCCAGCTCGCCAATGCGAGTAGGTAATGAAAAACTGTTTTTT. This sequence encodes CASSPMRVGNEKLFF. This sequence joins TRBV18 and TRBJ1-4; no firm D call. Per germline, CDR1 KGHSH and CDR2 LQKENI. Trimming took off 6 bases at V and 4 bases at J, with 15 bases between the two ends. There are 15 residues in the CDR3.